This T cell receptor beta chain came from a study of cytomegalovirus exposure and HLA in healthy donors. The wider study: A prior analysis found 100 million to 140 million unique TCR beta sequences from approximately 200 million T cells.

The junction had 7 bases not matched to a gene; V was cut back by 4 bases and J by 3 bases. The length of the CDR3 is 16 residues. In germline, CDR1 is SGHNT, CDR2 YYREEE (reference sequence). The PCR used 60 Vbeta and 13 Jbeta primers. TCRdb's table, derived via immunoSEQ multiplex PCR, lists solely in-frame clones and lacks some. The sample lists about 97,000 clones; less than 80% were seen once. The chain combines TRBV5-4 with TRBJ2-1; 10 bases line up with TRBD1. The sequence came from a man aged 35-49 years in good health and CMV-seronegative. The sequenced sample was PBMCs. Here the CDR3 DNA reads TGTGCCAGCAGCCTCTCGCGGACAGGGGGCTACAATGAGCAGTTCTTC. Translated: CASSLSRTGGYNEQFF.